One sample yielded the 16 T cell receptor beta chains listed below, sequenced in a study of T cell repertoires in cytomegalovirus infection (dated by TCRdb to between 2018 and 2020). Which antigens these TCRs recognize remains unknown. The treatment or condition label here, explained by the study, means: in vitro stimulation with specific CMV peptide epitopes to enrich CMV-specific T cells. The listed sequencing device is Illumina HiSeq 1500. TCRdb reran the public reads through fastp at Q25 and MiXCR, keeping productive beta chains. For every CDR3 protein sequence, its rows merge into one entry that carries the most common genes and DNA. The sample table lists 380,000 or so distinct CDR3 sequences, nearly 35% of them with a count of one. Clones ranked in the top ten supply approximately 15% of the sample. This specimen was cultured PBMCs, taken from culture after CMV antigen stimulation. The receptors shown here come from a human donor in good health (CMV status not recorded). Some clones in this sample may be carry-over from other donors' samples.

This clonotype was recorded many times. The chain combines TRBV7-8 with TRBJ2-1; TRBD1 matches 7 bases. Germline CDR1 and CDR2: SGHVS and FQNEAQ. The length of the CDR3 is 16 residues. Unmatched junction bases numbered 12, after V lost 6 bases and J lost 4 bases. The CDR3 protein is CASSFSRTGYYNEQFF. CDR3 coding DNA: TGTGCCAGCAGTTTTAGCCGGACAGGATATTACAATGAGCAGTTCTTC.

The rearrangement joins TRBV6-5 to TRBJ1-1; D gene ambiguous. Germline V gene data show CDR1 as MNHEY and CDR2 as SVGAGI. The CDR3 sequence is 13 residues long. Trimming left V 6 bases short and J 2 bases short, with 10 bases between. This CDR3 reads CASSNGRNTEAFF. CDR3 coding DNA: TGTGCCAGCAGCAACGGGCGTAACACTGAAGCTTTCTTT.

This clonotype was picked up a small number of times. The rearrangement joins TRBV7-2 to TRBJ1-2; D is ambiguous. CDR1 and CDR2 (germline): SGHTA, FQGNSA. The CDR3 has 15 amino acids. Trimming left V 3 bases short and J 3 bases short, with 14 bases between. As DNA, the CDR3 is TGTGCCAGCAGCTTCGCCTCTTCATTCGACTATGGCTACACCTTC. Amino acid sequence: CASSFASSFDYGYTF.

V gene TRBV19 combines with J gene TRBJ2-5; either TRBD1 or TRBD2 may fit D (5 bases each). Looked up from germline, CDR1 is LNHDA and CDR2 is SQIVND (reference sequence). The V and J ends lost 7 bases and 5 bases respectively, with 23 bases between them. This CDR3 spans 16 amino acids. CDR3 region: CASTRGPGPNSETQYF. In DNA, the CDR3 is TGTGCCAGTACTCGCGGACCGGGACCCAATTCGGAGACCCAGTACTTC.

In this sample, this clonotype turned up a few times. The gene calls are TRBV7-6 and TRBJ2-1, with TRBD2 matching over 10 bases. Germline V lookup: CDR1 SGHVS, CDR2 FNYEAQ. Unmatched junction bases numbered 10, after V lost 10 bases and J lost 1 base. The CDR3 is made up of 16 amino acids. CDR3 sequence: CATTLAGGASYNEQFF. The DNA of the CDR3 is TGTGCCACCACCTTAGCGGGAGGAGCGTCCTACAATGAGCAGTTCTTC.

This clonotype has just a few counts. The rearrangement uses TRBV7-2 and TRBJ2-3; 9 nucleotides align to TRBD2. CDR1 SGHTA and CDR2 FQGNSA come from the germline V gene. CDR3 length: 15 amino acids. The trim removed 4 bases at V and 5 bases at J, leaving 7 bases unmatched. CDR3 loop: CASSSIAGAVDTQYF. CDR3 nucleotides: TGTGCCAGCAGCTCTATAGCGGGAGCTGTAGATACGCAGTATTTT.

This clonotype has more than one count but fewer than ten. The rearrangement links TRBV5-1 to TRBJ2-3; a possible D gene is TRBD2 (5 bases). Germline assignment: CDR1 SGHRS and CDR2 YFSETQ. The CDR3 has 14 residues. Trimming stripped 4 bases from V and 0 bases from J, with 9 bases between. The CDR3 bases are TGCGCCAGCAGCGAGCGGACTAGCACAGATACGCAGTATTTT. It codes for CASSERTSTDTQYF.

The V and J genes are TRBV7-9 and TRBJ1-5; D possibly corresponds to TRBD1 (6 bases). The CDR3 is 14 residues long. The germline gives CDR1 SEHNR, CDR2 FQNEAQ (reference sequence). Trimming took 5 bases from V and 3 from J, leaving 11 bases between them. The CDR3 coding sequence is TGTGCCAGCAGCGTACAGGGTAACAATCAGCCCCAGCATTTT. The encoded protein is CASSVQGNNQPQHF.

V gene TRBV28 combines with J gene TRBJ1-1, with unresolved D. Trimming cost V 7 bases and J 11 bases, with 11 bases left between them. The CDR3 spans 10 residues. CDR1 is MDHEN, CDR2 SYDVKM, per germline. This CDR3 reads CASISRRAFF. The CDR3 coding sequence is TGTGCCAGCATCTCGAGACGGGCTTTCTTT.

This clonotype has more than one count but fewer than ten. V is TRBV7-2 and J is TRBJ2-7; 12 nucleotides align to TRBD1. The CDR3 runs 14 residues. The germline V gene encodes CDR1 SGHTA and CDR2 FQGNSA. Trimming cost V 5 bases and J 7 bases; bases outside gene matches: 6. DNA for the CDR3: TGTGCCAGCAGCCCGGGACAGGGGGCTAAGGAGCAGTACTTC. As protein: CASSPGQGAKEQYF.

This clonotype was seen repeatedly, ten times or more. J is TRBJ1-2 and V is TRBV7-2, with unresolved D. V was pared by 2 bases and J by 2 bases, with 12 bases between. CDR1 and CDR2 (germline): SGHTA, FQGNSA. The CDR3 runs to 15 residues. The CDR3 spells CASSLTKFPNYGYTF. The CDR3 bases are TGTGCCAGCAGCTTAACGAAGTTCCCCAACTATGGCTACACCTTC.

The V call is TRBV7-4, the J call TRBJ2-2, with D perhaps matching TRBD2 (6 bases). Germline V lookup: CDR1 SGHVT, CDR2 SQSDAQ. Deletions cut 3 bases from V and 7 bases from J, with 21 bases between. The CDR3 loop spans 17 amino acids. The CDR3 loop is CASSFSSIPRGIGELFF. The CDR3 bases are TGTGCCAGCAGCTTCTCAAGTATACCCCGCGGGATCGGGGAGCTGTTTTTT. Using reference TRBV7-4 and TRBJ2-2 for the parts outside the CDR3, the full variable domain is GAGVSQSPRYKVAKRGRDVALRCDSISGHVTLYWYRQTLGQGSEVLTYSQSDAQRDKSGRPSGRFSAERPERSVSTLKIQRTEQGDSAVYLCASSFSSIPRGIGELFFGEGSRLTVL.

The chain couples TRBV7-2 to TRBJ2-3, with 11 bases fitting TRBD2. The CDR3 has 17 amino acids. Germline V gene sequence: CDR1 SGHTA, CDR2 FQGNSA. V shed 2 bases, J shed 2 bases, and the junction held 6 bases outside the gene matches. This CDR3 reads CASSLPRTSGFTDTQYF. In nucleotides, the CDR3 is TGTGCCAGCAGCTTACCTCGGACTAGCGGGTTCACAGATACGCAGTATTTT.

CDR3 loop: CAISERYGDASSYEQYF. Written as DNA, the CDR3 is TGTGCCATCAGTGAACGATATGGGGACGCAAGCTCCTACGAGCAGTACTTC. This chain uses TRBV10-3 with TRBJ2-7, with D perhaps given as TRBD1 or TRBD2 (5 bases each). V lost 3 bases to trimming and J lost 0 bases, with 18 bases between them. The germline gives CDR1 ENHRY, CDR2 SYGVKD. CDR3 length equals 17 residues.

The V call is TRBV6-1, the J call TRBJ2-3; D gene uncertain. CDR1 and CDR2 (germline): MNHNS, SASEGT. V was clipped by 2 bases and J by 1 base, with 7 bases between them. The CDR3 runs to 14 residues. The CDR3 DNA reads as TGTGCCAGCAGTGAATCAGGACGCACAGATACGCAGTATTTT. Translated: CASSESGRTDTQYF.

The chain is built from TRBV27 and TRBJ2-3; D is unresolved. In germline, CDR1 is MNHEY, CDR2 SMNVEV (reference sequence). The CDR3 covers 14 residues. Trimming cost V 4 bases and J 0 bases, with 8 bases left between them. The CDR3 DNA is TGTGCCAGCAGTTCATATGAAAGCACAGATACGCAGTATTTT. Its translation: CASSSYESTDTQYF.